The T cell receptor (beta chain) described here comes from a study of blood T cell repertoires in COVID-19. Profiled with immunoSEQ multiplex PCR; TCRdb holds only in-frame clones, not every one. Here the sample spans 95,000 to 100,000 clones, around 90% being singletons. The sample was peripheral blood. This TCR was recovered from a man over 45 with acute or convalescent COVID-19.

DNA of the CDR3: TGTGCCAGTAGTTTCGTATCCGGCGGGGAGCTGTTTTTT. Residues: CASSFVSGGELFF. The genes are TRBV19 and TRBJ2-2; D gene unclear. The CDR3 covers 13 residues. V was clipped by 5 bases and J by 7 bases, with 11 bases between them. The germline V gene encodes CDR1 LNHDA and CDR2 SQIVND (reference sequence). Using reference TRBV19 and TRBJ2-2 for the parts outside the CDR3, the full variable domain is DGGITQSPKYLFRKEGQNVTLSCEQNLNHDAMYWYRQDPGQGLRLIYYSQIVNDFQKGDIAEGYSVSREKKESFPLTVTSAQKNPTAFYLCASSFVSGGELFFGEGSRLTVL.